This T cell receptor (beta chain) was found in a study of T cells in Graves' hyperthyroidism and ophthalmopathy. Findings of the study overall: Ophthalmopathy onset followed model prediction by a median roughly 6 months. Most thyroid clonotypes with frequency above 0.001 were detected in blood.

The V gene's germline CDR1 is SNHLY and CDR2 FYNNEI. This CDR3 spans 12 amino acids. The investigators amplified TCR beta CDR3 regions from RNA transcripts. Carried out on the TCR CDR3, a first-round RT-PCR used the HTBI primer set. TCRdb re-called the multiplex PCR reads through MiXCR, storing one row per CDR3 protein. The sample yields 700,000 or so distinct CDR3 sequences, 15% to 20% seen once. Stability of Graves' hyperthyroidism was defined as absent ophthalmopathy progression within 18 months. Not enrolled were patients with uncontrolled infection, other autoimmune disease, pregnancy or lactation. This clonotype appeared many times. The target antigen is unknown. Compared with germline, one end of the junction differs, possibly owing to a read error.

Material: blood. The chain recombines TRBV2 with TRBJ2-5, with 7 bases identical to TRBD1. The receptor was derived from a man younger than 35 with Graves' hyperthyroidism. The CDR3 coding sequence is TGTGCCAGCAGTGAAGGGGTTGGGGACAGCCACTTC. Translating it yields CASSEGVGDSHF.